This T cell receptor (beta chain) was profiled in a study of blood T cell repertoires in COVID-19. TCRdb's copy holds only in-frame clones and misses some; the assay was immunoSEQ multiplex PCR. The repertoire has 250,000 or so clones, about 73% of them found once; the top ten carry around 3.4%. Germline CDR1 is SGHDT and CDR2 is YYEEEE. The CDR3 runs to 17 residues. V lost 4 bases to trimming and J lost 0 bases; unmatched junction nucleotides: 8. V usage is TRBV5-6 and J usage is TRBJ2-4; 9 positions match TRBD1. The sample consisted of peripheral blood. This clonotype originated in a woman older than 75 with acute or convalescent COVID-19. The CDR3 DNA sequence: TGTGCCAGCAGCCCGGGACAGGGTCTCAGAGCCAAAAACATTCAGTACTTC. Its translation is CASSPGQGLRAKNIQYF.